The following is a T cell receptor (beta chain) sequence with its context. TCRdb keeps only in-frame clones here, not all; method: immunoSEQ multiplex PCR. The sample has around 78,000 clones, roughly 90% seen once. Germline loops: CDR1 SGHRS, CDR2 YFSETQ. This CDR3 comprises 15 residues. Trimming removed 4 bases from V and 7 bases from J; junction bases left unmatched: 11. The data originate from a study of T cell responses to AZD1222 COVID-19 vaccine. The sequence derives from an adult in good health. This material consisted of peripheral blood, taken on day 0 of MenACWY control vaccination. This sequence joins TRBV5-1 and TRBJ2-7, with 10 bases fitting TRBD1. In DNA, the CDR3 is TGCGCCAGCAGCGCACGGACAGGGGGTTCGGGAGAGCAGTACTTC. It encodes CASSARTGGSGEQYF.